This entry lists 27 T cell receptor beta chains sequenced from one sample in a study of T-cell memory formation after mild COVID-19. Using its own MiXCR run on the 5' RACE reads, TCRdb lists one record per CDR3 protein. The data hold around 250,000 distinct CDR3 sequences, with approximately 9% observed a single time. The sequencing sample was made of PBMCs or a T cell subset sorted from them (not recorded which). The origin of the receptors is a man aged 18 to 29 who had mild COVID-19 (a few samples of this study predate the infection). Cell type and time point are not known.

This clonotype was found a few times. The chain combines TRBV6-6 with TRBJ2-3; 12 nucleotides align to TRBD2. The CDR3 runs to 15 residues. Germline V gene lookup returns CDR1 MNHNY and CDR2 SVGAGI (reference sequence). J gave up 5 bases and V 3 bases, and 3 bases lay outside the gene matches. The CDR3 coding sequence is TGTGCCAGCAGTTATACTAGCGGGGGGAAAGATACGCAGTATTTT. Encoded protein: CASSYTSGGKDTQYF.

The chain links TRBV28 to TRBJ2-5; no clear D gene. V was cut by 4 bases and J by 0 bases, with 12 bases left in between. Germline V gene data show CDR1 as MDHEN and CDR2 as SYDVKM. This CDR3 region has 15 residues. The CDR3 sequence: CASSYFSVNQETQYF. CDR3 DNA: TGTGCCAGCAGTTACTTCAGCGTAAACCAAGAGACCCAGTACTTC.

The chain carries TRBV5-5 and TRBJ2-7; a possible D gene is TRBD2 (5 bases). The length of the CDR3 is 13 residues. Per the germline V gene, CDR1 is SGHKS and CDR2 is YYEKEE (reference sequence). Trimming removed 1 base from V and 4 bases from J, with 9 bases in between. This CDR3 is CASSLTSDYEQYV. The DNA of the CDR3 is TGTGCCAGCAGCTTGACTAGTGATTACGAGCAGTACGTC.

The genes are TRBV12-3 or TRBV12-4 and TRBJ2-3; unclear D gene. The CDR3 contains 13 residues. V lost 2 bases and J 2 bases, leaving 5 bases between the germline ends. As DNA, the CDR3 is TGTGCCAGCAGTTTATGGGTCACAGATACGCAGTATTTT. Translation: CASSLWVTDTQYF.

This clonotype occurred a few times. The chain employs TRBV2 and TRBJ2-3, with TRBD2 identical over 13 bases. The CDR3 totals 17 residues. V lost 5 bases to trimming and J lost 0 bases; unmatched junction nucleotides: 5. Germline lookup yields CDR1 SNHLY and CDR2 FYNNEI. The CDR3, as DNA: TGTGCCAGCAGTAGACTAGCGGGGGGTACTAGCACAGATACGCAGTATTTT. This translates into CASSRLAGGTSTDTQYF.

The chain carries TRBV20-1 and TRBJ1-3; 7 bases align to TRBD1. J gave up 7 bases and V 0 bases, and 6 bases lay outside the gene matches. The germline CDR1 and CDR2 sequences are DFQATT and SNEGSKA (reference sequence). The CDR3 sequence is 14 residues long. In nucleotides, the CDR3 is TGCAGTGCTAGAGATCCCGGGACAGTTAACACCATATATTTT. Translation: CSARDPGTVNTIYF.

V gene TRBV7-2 combines with J gene TRBJ1-2, with D tentatively TRBD1 (5 bases). Trimming removed 0 bases from V and 6 bases from J, with 11 bases in between. The CDR3 length is 14 residues. Germline CDR1 and CDR2: SGHTA and FQGNSA. The CDR3 DNA reads as TGTGCCAGCAGCTTAGCCGGGACCTCCAATGGCTACACCTTC. As protein: CASSLAGTSNGYTF.

The chain combines TRBV12-3 or TRBV12-4 with TRBJ2-1; D may be TRBD1 (6 bases). There are 14 residues in the CDR3. V was clipped by 4 bases and J by 7 bases, with 14 bases between them. CDR3 in DNA: TGTGCCAGCAGTTCAATGGGGGCGAGGAATGAGCAGTTCTTC. It translates to CASSSMGARNEQFF.

There are a few counts of this clonotype. V gene TRBV7-2 combines with J gene TRBJ2-5, with D unresolved. CDR1 and CDR2 from the germline V gene are SGHTA and FQGNSA. Deletions cut 5 bases from V and 5 bases from J, with 12 bases between. The CDR3 runs 13 residues. CDR3 sequence reads: CASSRGVAETQYF. The CDR3 DNA reads as TGTGCCAGCAGCCGCGGAGTCGCCGAGACCCAGTACTTC.

This clonotype was counted at least ten times. The chain employs TRBV10-3 and TRBJ2-6, with 10 bases fitting TRBD1. CDR1 and CDR2 (germline): ENHRY, SYGVKD. The CDR3 runs to 16 residues. Trimming took 10 bases from V and 0 from J; bases not matched to a gene: 6. In DNA form, the CDR3 reads TGTGCCAATTCCGGGACAGGGGTCTCTGGGGCCAACGTCCTGACTTTC. Protein sequence: CANSGTGVSGANVLTF.

The table lists this clonotype with a few counts. The chain is built from TRBV11-2 and TRBJ2-1, with TRBD1 matching over 9 bases. Trimming cost V 8 bases and J 6 bases; bases outside gene matches: 11. Germline CDR1 reads SGHAT; CDR2 reads FQNNGV. This CDR3 is built from 15 residues. The CDR3 loop reads CASGSGGTGINEQFF. CDR3 nucleotides: TGTGCCAGCGGCTCGGGTGGGACAGGGATCAATGAGCAGTTCTTC.

The chain recombines TRBV12-3 or TRBV12-4 with TRBJ2-7; 11 bases line up with TRBD1. CDR3 size: 14 residues. V lost 6 bases and J lost 3; bases outside the gene matches: 4. CDR3 region: CASRTGTGGYEQYF. The CDR3 DNA is TGTGCCAGCAGGACCGGGACAGGGGGCTACGAGCAGTACTTC.

The chain combines TRBV5-1 with TRBJ1-6; a weak D match, TRBD1 (5 bases). This CDR3 is 15 amino acids long. V lost 3 bases and J 8 bases, leaving 15 bases between the germline ends. Germline CDR1 SGHRS, CDR2 YFSETQ. CDR3 nucleotide sequence: TGCGCCAGCAGCTCGACCGTAGGGGTAGATTCACCCCTCCACTTT. This translates into CASSSTVGVDSPLHF.

There are many counts of this clonotype. This rearrangement joins TRBV20-1 to TRBJ2-5; no clear D. The CDR3 is made up of 15 amino acids. CDR1 is DFQATT and CDR2 is SNEGSKA in the germline V gene (reference sequence). V lost 0 bases to trimming and J lost 4 bases, with 15 bases between them. The CDR3 spells CSARDGRDWRETQYF. The CDR3 nucleotides are TGCAGTGCTAGAGATGGAAGGGATTGGCGAGAGACCCAGTACTTC.

At least ten counts were recorded for this clonotype. The chain uses TRBV6-6 and TRBJ2-1; possibly TRBD1 for D (6 bases). The CDR3 spans 13 residues. The germline V gene has CDR1 MNHNY and CDR2 SVGAGI (reference sequence). V was trimmed by 7 bases and J by 3 bases, leaving 10 bases between them. Here the CDR3 DNA reads TGTGCCAGCACACAGGGATACTACAATGAGCAGTTCTTC. It translates to CASTQGYYNEQFF.

The chain carries TRBV9 and TRBJ2-3; 9 bases match TRBD2. This CDR3 is 16 amino acids long. V shed 4 bases and J 6 bases; nucleotides not matched to a gene: 12. Germline CDR1 reads SGDLS; CDR2 reads YYNGEE. The CDR3 is CASSPFFAGGWDTQYF. DNA for the CDR3: TGTGCCAGCAGCCCCTTTTTCGCGGGGGGGTGGGATACGCAGTATTTT. Full variable domain (rest looked up from reference TRBV9 and TRBJ2-3): DSGVTQTPKHLITATGQRVTLRCSPRSGDLSVYWYQQSLDQGLQFLIQYYNGEERAKGNILERFSAQQFPDLHSELNLSSLELGDSALYFCASSPFFAGGWDTQYFGPGTRLTVL.

The chain's CDR3 is CASSQESEGGNTEAFF. The CDR3 DNA is TGCGCCAGCAGCCAAGAATCGGAAGGGGGGAACACTGAAGCTTTCTTT. The rearrangement links TRBV4-1 to TRBJ1-1, with D maybe TRBD1 (6 bases). CDR3 size: 16 residues. The V gene lost 0 bases and the J gene lost 1 base, with 12 bases spanning the gap. The germline CDR1 and CDR2 sequences are MGHRA and YSYEKL.

This clonotype has only a few counts. The CDR3 here is CASSYLPGQGAGEQYV. The CDR3, as DNA: TGTGCCAGCAGTTACCTTCCGGGACAGGGGGCTGGCGAGCAGTACGTC. The chain uses TRBV6-6 and TRBJ2-7, with 12 bases aligning to TRBD1. The CDR3 sequence is 16 residues long. Looked up from germline, CDR1 is MNHNY and CDR2 is SVGAGI (reference sequence). J gave up 6 bases and V 2 bases, and 8 bases lay outside the gene matches.

This clonotype showed up just a few times. This chain links TRBV15 with TRBJ2-1; no clear D gene. With 0 bases removed from V and 2 bases from J, the gap between germline ends came to 8 bases. There are 15 residues in the CDR3. In germline, CDR1 is LNHNV, CDR2 YYDKDF (reference sequence). This chain's CDR3 is CATSRDPGTYNEQFF. DNA for the CDR3: TGTGCCACCAGCAGAGATCCCGGCACCTACAATGAGCAGTTCTTC.

At least ten counts were recorded for this clonotype. The rearrangement uses TRBV6-2 or TRBV6-3 and TRBJ1-2, with unresolved D. Trimming stripped 6 bases from V and 2 bases from J, with 13 bases between. The length of the CDR3 is 14 residues. Germline values: CDR1 MNHEY, CDR2 SVGEGT. DNA of the CDR3: TGTGCCAGCAGAACCATGCGCACCAACTATGGCTACACCTTC. Translating it yields CASRTMRTNYGYTF.

This clonotype was picked up a small number of times. This chain uses TRBV12-3 or TRBV12-4 with TRBJ1-3; D not certain. The CDR3 loop spans 13 amino acids. V lost 5 bases and J lost 4, with 9 bases in between. The CDR3 here is CASSPSAGNTIYF. CDR3 DNA sequence: TGTGCCAGCAGTCCCTCAGCGGGAAACACCATATATTTT.

The chain has TRBV27 and TRBJ2-7, with D unresolved. The germline V and J ends were trimmed by 3 bases and 3 bases, with 15 bases remaining between them. Germline CDR1 MNHEY, CDR2 SMNVEV (reference sequence). The CDR3 length is 15 residues. In DNA form, the CDR3 reads TGTGCCAGCAGTTTTGACATGCCCGGCTTCTACGAGCAGTACTTC. It specifies CASSFDMPGFYEQYF.

The V and J genes are TRBV7-9 and TRBJ1-2; 9 bases match TRBD1. Trimming at V came to 5 bases and at J to 3 bases, leaving 4 bases not matched to a gene. The CDR3 consists of 14 residues. Germline-derived CDR1 and CDR2 are SEHNR and FQNEAQ (reference sequence). DNA for the CDR3: TGTGCCAGCAGCCCGGGACAGGGATACTATGGCTACACCTTC. Translating gives CASSPGQGYYGYTF.

This clonotype was seen a few times. The CDR3 DNA is TGTGCCACCAAATGGGACAATCCGTACCAAGAGACCCAGTACTTC. Translated, it gives CATKWDNPYQETQYF. The chain uses TRBV28 and TRBJ2-5; D possibly corresponds to TRBD1 (6 bases). CDR1 and CDR2 from the germline V gene are MDHEN and SYDVKM. Trimming removed 10 bases from V and 0 bases from J, with 18 bases in between. This CDR3 contains 15 residues.

Note on this clonotype: One end of the junction varies from germline; a read error may be responsible. The CDR3 sequence is CASSLQADTHYF. Written as DNA, the CDR3 is TGCGCCAGCAGCTTGCAGGCAGATACGCATTATTTT. The chain couples TRBV5-1 to TRBJ2-3; no definite D call. Germline lookup yields CDR1 SGHRS and CDR2 YFSETQ. The CDR3 is made up of 12 amino acids. Looking up the rest from reference TRBV5-1 and TRBJ2-3 gives the full variable domain: KAGVTQTPRYLIKTRGQQVTLSCSPISGHRSVSWYQQTPGQGLQFLFEYFSETQRNKGNFPGRFSGRQFSNSRSEMNVSTLELGDSALYLCASSLQADTHYFGPGTRLTVL.

This chain connects TRBV11-3 to TRBJ1-1; no clear D. This CDR3 has 12 amino acids. The germline V and J ends were trimmed by 3 bases and 4 bases, with 6 bases remaining between them. Germline CDR1 SGHNT, CDR2 YENEEA. This CDR3 reads CASSFGPTEAFF. Written as DNA, the CDR3 is TGTGCCAGCAGCTTTGGGCCCACTGAAGCTTTCTTT. The entire variable domain, with the rest obtained from reference TRBV11-3 and TRBJ1-1, is as follows: EAGVVQSPRYKIIEKKQPVAFWCNPISGHNTLYWYLQNLGQGPELLIRYENEEAVDDSQLPKDRFSAERLKGVDSTLKIQPAELGDSAVYLCASSFGPTEAFFGQGTRLTVV.

This clonotype was counted at least ten times. V gene TRBV10-2 combines with J gene TRBJ2-7; D is uncertain. V was pared by 6 bases and J by 3 bases, with 9 bases between. The germline V gene has CDR1 WSHSY and CDR2 SAAADI. The CDR3 loop spans 12 amino acids. This CDR3 is CASRDLLYEQYF. The CDR3 nucleotides are TGCGCCAGCAGGGACCTTCTCTACGAGCAGTACTTC.